This T cell receptor (beta chain) was sequenced for a study of cytomegalovirus exposure and HLA in healthy donors (TCRdb year 2017). At the level of the whole study: According to an earlier analysis of a few hundred of the donors, about 180 million T cells yielded 117 million unique TCR beta sequences and approximately 300 Gb of sequence data. Every discovery cohort repertoire had been produced on one sequencing platform. Roughly five DR-DQ haplotypes were treated as single units for association and clustering because of strong linkage in the cohort. In the later analysis, no new phenotypic data were used to find candidate immune exposures; instead, reliance was placed on TCR beta sequences and their occurrence across donors. The number of typed donors differed by locus: about 620-640 for A, B, C, DRB1 and DQB1; approximately 520 for DQA1; 606 for DPA1; and around 470 for DPB1. HLA typing covered class I and class II loci at four-digit resolution. To decide whether each TCR beta V gene segment behaved as functional or pseudogenic, an earlier analysis of approximately 620 of the donors relied on high-throughput TCR beta sequencing. A separate validation cohort of roughly 130 different subjects was used in addition to the approximately 610-subject first cohort. Among roughly 370 genotyped donors of the cohort, an average of about 240,000 unique TCR beta nucleotide sequences were sequenced per donor, around 20% of them non-productive. The study profiled the T cell repertoires of 550 to 700 subjects by immunosequencing and related them to cytomegalovirus serostatus. A later genetic analysis used genome-wide SNP genotypes for about three fifths of the 666 donors, treating that subset as a discovery cohort. Among the approximately 400 genotyped donors, approximately 81% belonged to the genetic ancestry cluster associated with self-reported Caucasian donors. High-throughput TCR immunosequencing, statistical association of individual TCRs with disease status, and machine learning were combined to predict cytomegalovirus infection status. To study patterns of TCR occurrence, a later analysis re-analyzed previously published TCR beta repertoires from around 700 donors and added high-resolution HLA genotyping. Donor age, sex, ethnicity and CMV serostatus were compiled alongside the repertoire data. The aim of the study was to test whether cataloging public T cell receptors could identify signatures of past pathogen exposure. An early release covering more than 500 HLA-typed donors comprised about 300 gigabases of sequencing data and tens of millions of unique TCR sequences.

The investigation overall reported the following: At a false discovery rate of 0.05, a later analysis linked under 20,000 TCR beta sequences to specific HLA alleles. The sequencing pipeline was judged likely to have produced a cluster of highly shared sequence variants as a technical artifact. While some public TCRs were present in many individuals, most TCR sequences turned up only very rarely across donors. In a later analysis, several top co-occurrence clusters were reported to appear linked to parvovirus B19, influenza, CMV and Epstein-Barr virus. In vitro tests confirmed that a few of the cytomegalovirus-associated TCR beta chains recognize cytomegalovirus antigens. An association between a missense DCLRE1C variant and V-gene and J-gene trimming of TCR beta chains was found in a later genetic analysis and replicated in an independent cohort. Because HLA typing was missing for some donors at each locus, association tests included only the typed subset. Linkage disequilibrium might explain the correlated functional status among segregating V segments, but an unknown experimental factor could not be excluded. This cohort had only TCR beta chains sequenced, and the lack of alpha or paired-chain data limited which features could be detected. In an earlier analysis of under 600 of the donors, most TCR beta V segments were observed in productive rearrangements about 90% or about 30% of the time, broadly matching IMGT annotations. In both the original and validation cohorts, the classifier was reported to diagnose cytomegalovirus status with high specificity and sensitivity. For the cohort, immune exposure information was limited to CMV serostatus. According to the authors, the approach could potentially be generalized to other disease states and immunological phenotypes. A later analysis found that HLA-associated TCR beta chains were more clonally expanded and had lower generation probabilities than equally common non-associated chains. Some IMGT-functional V segments, including TRBV6-2 and TRBV6-3, could not be distinguished by the 87-base-pair reads and were therefore excluded. Sequencing depth was assumed to be roughly uniform across donors in the presence/absence analyses, though that assumption may not hold. According to a later analysis, TCR association rates differed among HLA loci, with DRB1 alleles showing the most associated TCRs and HLA-C alleles showing the fewest. The study listed 164 TCR beta chains as associated with cytomegalovirus. In a later genetic analysis, fewer N-insertions in productive TCRs were reported among donors in an Asian-associated ancestry cluster than the roughly 700-donor mean. The earlier analysis of approximately 540 of the donors excluded 15 to 20 rarely observed V segments, including chromosome 9 orphons, because counts were too low. According to a later analysis, most CMV-associated TCR beta chains appeared to be HLA-restricted, and the HLA associations seemed to be driven largely by CMV exposure. When HLA alleles, especially DR and DQ, strongly co-occurred, TCR associations were difficult to assign to individual alleles. A further reported finding was that TCR beta sequences accurately predicted the HLA-A and HLA-B alleles for most subjects in the first cohort.

On this clone: Its antigen remains unidentified. The sample holds no much larger clone one base away, and base qualities are not on file.

The protocol used for the library was the immunoSEQ multiplex PCR assay. For the multiplex PCR, a mixture combining 60 forward primers for TCR Vbeta segments and 13 reverse primers for TCR Jbeta segments was used. Amplification of the CDR3 region of rearranged TCR beta genes was performed with a multiplex PCR assay on genomic DNA. The amplified TCR beta libraries were sequenced on the Illumina HiSeq System as 87-base-pair reads. The source study handled its data this way. A later analysis counted 65 million to 90 million unique TCR beta chains across the roughly 700 repertoires, and approximately 11 million of these chains were shared by at least two donors. To remove PCR and sequencing errors, raw reads were error-corrected and collapsed into unique sequences using a nearest-neighbor algorithm that merged closely related sequences. Alignment of CDR3 sequences to IMGT reference sequences was used to assign V, D and J gene segments. For a sequence to be retained, at least a six-nucleotide match to both a V gene segment and a J gene segment was required. A rearrangement was called productive if the CDR3 had no stop codons and remained in frame with V and J, and every other rearrangement was called non-productive. CDR3 was defined by IMGT convention, running from the second conserved V-encoded cysteine to the conserved J-encoded phenylalanine. The earlier analysis of about 610 of the donors excluded any sequence lacking an unambiguous match to a single V gene segment. An earlier analysis of around 600 of the donors classified V segments as functional when productive rearrangements were above 56.7% and as segregating when the standard deviation between donors was above 5%. A statistical classification framework was built for diagnosing cytomegalovirus status from the catalog of TCR beta chain sequences. In a later analysis, V and J genes were assigned by comparing TCR nucleotide sequences against IMGT/GENE-DB human TR gene sequences. Using the TCRdist pipeline, a later analysis assigned CDR3 sequences along with most-parsimonious VDJ recombination scenarios. A later analysis defined each TCR beta chain by its CDR3 amino acid sequence plus V-gene family, and excluded reads lacking a unique V-gene family. As a way to deal with suspected cross-contamination and a sequencing artifact, a later analysis dropped nearly 600 nucleotide sequences that were highly shared and had low generation probability. A later analysis calculated a clonal expansion index for each public chain from normalized within-repertoire ranks of inferred template counts. In a later analysis, generation probabilities were computed using a VDJ recombination model fitted to out-of-frame rearrangements, and the results were checked against IGoR. Hypergeometric tests were used in a later analysis to score TCR-TCR, TCR-HLA and TCR-CMV co-occurrence, with a repertoire-size bias correction applied to the TCR pairs. False discovery rates were estimated in a later analysis by permuting HLA or CMV assignments 20 times. In a later analysis, co-occurring TCRs were grouped using DBSCAN, with TCRdist sequence similarity added in when clustering inside HLA-allele-positive subsets. Repertoires with fewer than 30,000 or more than 120,000 public chains, plus five repertoires with anomalous nucleotide sharing, were excluded from co-occurrence clustering. The table was pulled from immuneACCESS by TCRdb, which kept in-frame rearrangements only. Such tables lose some clones; where checked, under half of the loss comes from unresolved V genes, and the rest has no known cause. Clone size and V and J calls were adopted from that table, with D and trimming inferred from the DNA. In this sample the table shows some 100,000 clones, about 70% of which occur a single time. Of the sample, under 2% is held by the ten largest clones.

From the cysteine through the phenylalanine, the CDR3 covers 16 amino acids. Of all the DNA, just the CDR3 is kept, 48 bases in frame from base 1. CDR1 LNHDA and CDR2 SQIVND are derived from the germline V gene (reference sequence). V loses 3 bases, J loses 1 base, and the germline ends lie 13 bases apart. The cohort was made up of around 720 healthy bone marrow donors. At the time of sampling, every cohort member was nominally healthy, though immune exposures that went unrecorded were likely present. The donor tested CMV seronegative, placing the donor among the roughly 400 seronegative members of the cohort. Every donor gave a peripheral blood sample, and the peripheral blood mononuclear cells from that sample were used for TCR beta sequencing. Genomic DNA was extracted from the blood cell samples with the Qiagen DNeasy Blood Extraction Kit.

This receptor chain uses TRBV19 and TRBJ1-3, with the D gene not clear enough to name. The sample was PBMCs. The sequence derives from a woman aged 40-49 years in good health and CMV-seronegative. The sequenced DNA: TGTGCCAGTAGTATCCCGAGACATGAGTCTGGAAACACCATATATTTT. The encoded protein is CASSIPRHESGNTIYF.